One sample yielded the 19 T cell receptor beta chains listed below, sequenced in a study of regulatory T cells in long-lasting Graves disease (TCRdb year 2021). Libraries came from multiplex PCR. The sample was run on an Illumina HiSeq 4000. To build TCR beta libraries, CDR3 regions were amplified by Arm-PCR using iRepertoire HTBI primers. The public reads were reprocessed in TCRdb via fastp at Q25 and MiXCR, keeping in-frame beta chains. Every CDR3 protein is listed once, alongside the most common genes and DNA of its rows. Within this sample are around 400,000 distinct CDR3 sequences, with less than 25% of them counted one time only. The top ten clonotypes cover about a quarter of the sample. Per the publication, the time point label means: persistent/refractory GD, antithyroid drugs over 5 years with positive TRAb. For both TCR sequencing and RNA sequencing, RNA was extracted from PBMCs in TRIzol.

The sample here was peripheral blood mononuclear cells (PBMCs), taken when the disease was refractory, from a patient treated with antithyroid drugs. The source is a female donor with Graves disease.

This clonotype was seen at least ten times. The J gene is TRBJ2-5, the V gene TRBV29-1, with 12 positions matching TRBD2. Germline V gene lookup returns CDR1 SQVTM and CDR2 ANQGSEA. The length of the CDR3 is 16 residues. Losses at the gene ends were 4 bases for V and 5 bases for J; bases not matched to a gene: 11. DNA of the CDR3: TGCAGCGTTGTCCCCACTAGCGGGAGGACGAGGGAGACCCAGTACTTC. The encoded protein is CSVVPTSGRTRETQYF.

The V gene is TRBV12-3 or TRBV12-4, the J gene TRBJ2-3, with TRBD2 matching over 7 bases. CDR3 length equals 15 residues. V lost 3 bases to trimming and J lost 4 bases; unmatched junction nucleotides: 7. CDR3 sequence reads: CASSFAGAVADTQYF. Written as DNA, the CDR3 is TGTGCCAGCAGTTTTGCGGGAGCTGTGGCAGATACGCAGTATTTT.

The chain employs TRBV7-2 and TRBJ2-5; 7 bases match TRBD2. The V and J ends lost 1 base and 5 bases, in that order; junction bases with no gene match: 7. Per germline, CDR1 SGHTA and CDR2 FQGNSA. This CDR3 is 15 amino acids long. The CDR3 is CASSLEAGAGETQYF. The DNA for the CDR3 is TGTGCCAGCAGCTTAGAGGCGGGAGCGGGTGAGACCCAGTACTTC.

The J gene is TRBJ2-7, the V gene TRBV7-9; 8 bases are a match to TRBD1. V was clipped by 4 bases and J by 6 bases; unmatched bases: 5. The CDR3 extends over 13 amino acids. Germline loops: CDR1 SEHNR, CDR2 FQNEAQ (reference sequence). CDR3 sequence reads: CASSSRQGSEQYF. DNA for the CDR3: TGTGCCAGCAGCTCCCGACAGGGGTCCGAGCAGTACTTC.

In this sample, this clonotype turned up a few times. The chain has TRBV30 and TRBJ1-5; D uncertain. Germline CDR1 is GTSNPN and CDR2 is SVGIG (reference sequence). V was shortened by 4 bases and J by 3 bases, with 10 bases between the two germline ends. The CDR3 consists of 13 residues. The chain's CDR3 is CAWTDGPNQPQHF. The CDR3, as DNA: TGTGCCTGGACGGACGGACCCAATCAGCCCCAGCATTTT.

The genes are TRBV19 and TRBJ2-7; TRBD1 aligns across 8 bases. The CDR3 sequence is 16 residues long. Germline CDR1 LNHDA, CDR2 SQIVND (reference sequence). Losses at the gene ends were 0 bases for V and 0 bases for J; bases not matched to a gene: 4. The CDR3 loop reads CASSIDTGGSSYEQYF. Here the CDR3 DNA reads TGTGCCAGTAGTATAGACACAGGGGGGAGCTCCTACGAGCAGTACTTC.

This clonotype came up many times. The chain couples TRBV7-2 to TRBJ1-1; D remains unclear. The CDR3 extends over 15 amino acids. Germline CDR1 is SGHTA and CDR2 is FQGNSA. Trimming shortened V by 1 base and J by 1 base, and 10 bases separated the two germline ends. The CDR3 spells CASSLVYGSNTEAFF. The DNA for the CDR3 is TGTGCCAGCAGCTTAGTGTATGGTTCGAACACTGAAGCTTTCTTT.

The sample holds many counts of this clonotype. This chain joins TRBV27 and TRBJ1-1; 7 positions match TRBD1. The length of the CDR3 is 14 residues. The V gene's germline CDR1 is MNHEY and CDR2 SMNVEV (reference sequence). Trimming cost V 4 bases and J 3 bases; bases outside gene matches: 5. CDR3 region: CASSSDRIYTEAFF. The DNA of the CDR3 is TGTGCCAGCAGTTCGGACAGGATATACACTGAAGCTTTCTTT.

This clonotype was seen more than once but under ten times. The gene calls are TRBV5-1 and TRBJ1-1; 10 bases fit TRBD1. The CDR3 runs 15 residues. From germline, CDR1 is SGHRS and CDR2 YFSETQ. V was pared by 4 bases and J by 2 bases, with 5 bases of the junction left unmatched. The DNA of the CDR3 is TGCGCCAGCAGCACCAGGACAGGGGGAAACACTGAAGCTTTCTTT. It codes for CASSTRTGGNTEAFF. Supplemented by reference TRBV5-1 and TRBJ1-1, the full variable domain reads KAGVTQTPRYLIKTRGQQVTLSCSPISGHRSVSWYQQTPGQGLQFLFEYFSETQRNKGNFPGRFSGRQFSNSRSEMNVSTLELGDSALYLCASSTRTGGNTEAFFGQGTRLTVV.

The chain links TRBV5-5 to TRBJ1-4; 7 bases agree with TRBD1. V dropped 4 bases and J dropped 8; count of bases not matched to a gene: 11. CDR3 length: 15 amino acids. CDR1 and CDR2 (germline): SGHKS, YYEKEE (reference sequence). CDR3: CASSGLTGAGEKLFF. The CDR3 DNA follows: TGTGCCAGCAGCGGACTTACAGGGGCAGGGGAAAAACTGTTTTTT.

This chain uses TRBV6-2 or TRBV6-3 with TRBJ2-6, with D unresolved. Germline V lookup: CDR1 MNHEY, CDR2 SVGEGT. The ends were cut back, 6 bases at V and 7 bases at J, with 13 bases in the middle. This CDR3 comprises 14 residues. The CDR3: CASSQQTPANVLTF. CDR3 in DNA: TGTGCCAGCAGCCAACAGACACCTGCCAACGTCCTGACTTTC.

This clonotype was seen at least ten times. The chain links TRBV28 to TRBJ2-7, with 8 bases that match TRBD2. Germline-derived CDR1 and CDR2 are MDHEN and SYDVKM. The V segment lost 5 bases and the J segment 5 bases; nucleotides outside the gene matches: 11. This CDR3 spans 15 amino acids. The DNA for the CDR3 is TGTGCCAGCAGTACCCCCAGCGGGAGTTCCCACGAGCAGTACTTC. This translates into CASSTPSGSSHEQYF.

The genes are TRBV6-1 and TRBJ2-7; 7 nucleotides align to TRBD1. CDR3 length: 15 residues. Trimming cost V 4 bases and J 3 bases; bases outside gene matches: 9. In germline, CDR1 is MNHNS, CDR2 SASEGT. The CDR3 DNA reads TGTGCCAGCAGTGTATACCGGGACAGCCTCTACGAGCAGTACTTC. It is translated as CASSVYRDSLYEQYF.

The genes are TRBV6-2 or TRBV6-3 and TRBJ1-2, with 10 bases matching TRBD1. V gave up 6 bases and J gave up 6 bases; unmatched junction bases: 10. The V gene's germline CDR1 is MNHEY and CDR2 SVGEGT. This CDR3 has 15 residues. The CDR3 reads CASRPSGTGVHGYTF. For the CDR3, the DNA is TGTGCCAGCAGACCCTCCGGGACAGGGGTACATGGCTACACCTTC.

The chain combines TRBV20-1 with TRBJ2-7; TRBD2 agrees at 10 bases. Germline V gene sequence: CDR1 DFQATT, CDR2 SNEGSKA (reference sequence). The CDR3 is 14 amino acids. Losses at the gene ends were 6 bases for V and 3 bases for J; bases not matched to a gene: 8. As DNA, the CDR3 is TGCAGTGCCAGGCTAGCGGGAGCTTTCTACGAGCAGTACTTC. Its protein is CSARLAGAFYEQYF.

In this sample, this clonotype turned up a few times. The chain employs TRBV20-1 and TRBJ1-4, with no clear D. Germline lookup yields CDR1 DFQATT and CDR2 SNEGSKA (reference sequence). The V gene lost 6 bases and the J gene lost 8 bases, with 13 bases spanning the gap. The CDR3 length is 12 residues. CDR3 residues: CSAPGPGEKLFF. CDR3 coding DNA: TGCAGTGCCCCCGGGCCCGGGGAAAAACTGTTTTTT.

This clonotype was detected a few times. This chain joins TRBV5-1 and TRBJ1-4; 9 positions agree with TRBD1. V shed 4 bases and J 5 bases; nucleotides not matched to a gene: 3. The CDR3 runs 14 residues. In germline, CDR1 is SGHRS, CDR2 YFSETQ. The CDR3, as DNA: TGCGCCAGCAGCGGGACAGGGAGGAATGAAAAACTGTTTTTT. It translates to CASSGTGRNEKLFF. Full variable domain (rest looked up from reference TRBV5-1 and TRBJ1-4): KAGVTQTPRYLIKTRGQQVTLSCSPISGHRSVSWYQQTPGQGLQFLFEYFSETQRNKGNFPGRFSGRQFSNSRSEMNVSTLELGDSALYLCASSGTGRNEKLFFGSGTQLSVL.

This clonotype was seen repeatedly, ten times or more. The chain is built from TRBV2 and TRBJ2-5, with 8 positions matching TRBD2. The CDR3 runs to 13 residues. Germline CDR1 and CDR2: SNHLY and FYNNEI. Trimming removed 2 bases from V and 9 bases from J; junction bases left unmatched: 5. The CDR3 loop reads CASSETIGRAQYF. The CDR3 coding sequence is TGTGCCAGCAGTGAAACGATCGGGAGGGCCCAGTACTTC.

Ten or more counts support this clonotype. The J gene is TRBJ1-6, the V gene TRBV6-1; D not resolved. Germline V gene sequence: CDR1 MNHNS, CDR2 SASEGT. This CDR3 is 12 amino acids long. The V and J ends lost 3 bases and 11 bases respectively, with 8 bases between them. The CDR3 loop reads CASSDFLPPLHF. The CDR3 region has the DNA TGTGCCAGCAGTGACTTTTTACCACCCCTCCACTTT.